The T cell receptor (beta chain) under discussion was sequenced for a study of patients with pleural tuberculosis. In its sample, this clonotype was seen many times. Trimming removed 2 bases at V and 0 bases at J, with 8 bases between. CDR1 is MNHNY and CDR2 is SVGAGI in the germline V gene (reference sequence). The CDR3 extends over 15 amino acids. MiXCR was run by TCRdb on the reads, yielding one entry per CDR3 protein. The sample consists of 29,000 or so distinct CDR3 sequences, over 15% of them appearing once. The source is a human donor with pleural tuberculosis. The material sequenced was peripheral blood. The genes are TRBV6-6 and TRBJ1-3; possible D gene TRBD1, 5 bases. CDR3 region: CASSYSGGSGNTIYF. DNA of the CDR3: TGTGCCAGCAGTTACAGCGGGGGCTCTGGAAACACCATATATTTT.